The present T cell receptor beta chain was sequenced within a study of blood T cell repertoires in COVID-19. Study context: Acute-phase and convalescent COVID-19 samples originated in the United States, Italy and Spain. The analysed material was cDNA or gDNA that came from T cells, B-cell-depleted T cells, or PBMCs.

Authors' methods: Reference gene primer amplification gave estimated nucleated cell counts. The data were produced by immunoSEQ multiplex PCR, yet TCRdb's version contains in-frame clones alone and is incomplete. The DNA was the basis for D and trimming; V, J and clone size are from that table. The sample includes about 220,000 clones, approximately 78% of them seen just once. This clone was observed a single time. V trimming: 7 bases; J trimming: 5 bases; junction bases outside the gene matches: 16. Germline assignment: CDR1 MDHEN and CDR2 SYDVKM. The CDR3 runs 16 residues. The chain joins TRBV28 to TRBJ2-7; 8 bases line up with TRBD1. The sample comprised peripheral blood. The receptor comes from a woman in her 70s with COVID-19, enrolled during active disease. This CDR3 reads CASIPRQGNLPNEQYF. CDR3 sequence (DNA): TGTGCCAGCATCCCCCGACAGGGGAACCTCCCCAACGAGCAGTACTTC.